The T cell receptor beta chain under discussion was sequenced for a study of cytomegalovirus exposure and HLA in healthy donors. At the level of the study: An earlier analysis identified 110 million or so unique TCR beta sequences in about 179 million T cells. Study observations and caveats: Earlier analysis looked at TCR beta V segments, and most were productive about 87% or about 30% of the time. Many donors shared some public TCRs, even though most TCR sequences were rare. The study listed some 160 cytomegalovirus-associated TCR beta chains.

A note on this clone: Its target is not known.

This CDR3 contains 15 residues. Trimming took off 0 bases at V and 7 bases at J, with 16 bases between the two ends. Per the germline V gene, CDR1 is SGDLS and CDR2 is YYNGEE. 60 Vbeta and 13 Jbeta primers were used in PCR. The table came from immunoSEQ multiplex PCR; TCRdb's copy has only in-frame clones and leaves some out. The sample has more than 150,000 clones, roughly four fifths seen once. Sequencing was done on a sample of PBMCs. The source is a man aged 50-60 years in good health and CMV-seronegative. This sequence joins TRBV9 and TRBJ2-5, with a weak D call TRBD2 (5 bases). CDR3 in DNA: TGTGCCAGCAGCGTAGACCATAGGACTCCCCGGACCCAGTACTTC. Its translation: CASSVDHRTPRTQYF.